This record covers a single T cell receptor beta chain. Antigen unknown. CDR3 length: 16 residues. Germline lookup yields CDR1 SQVTM and CDR2 ANQGSEA. The V segment lost 3 bases and the J segment 2 bases; nucleotides outside the gene matches: 11. These data originate in a study of T cell repertoires in cytomegalovirus infection. TCRdb re-analysed the reads in MiXCR, keeping a single row per CDR3 protein. The sample has fewer than 900,000 distinct CDR3 sequences; almost 30% are singletons. The chain recombines TRBV29-1 with TRBJ2-3; 7 nucleotides align to TRBD2. The TCR was taken from a human donor in good health (CMV status not recorded). Some clones in this sample may be carry-over from other donors' samples. Sequencing was performed on cultured CD8+ T cells from PBMCs, taken from culture after CMV antigen stimulation. The CDR3 here is CSVEPLLADLTDTQYF. As DNA, the CDR3 is TGCAGCGTTGAGCCCCTTCTAGCGGACCTCACAGATACGCAGTATTTT.